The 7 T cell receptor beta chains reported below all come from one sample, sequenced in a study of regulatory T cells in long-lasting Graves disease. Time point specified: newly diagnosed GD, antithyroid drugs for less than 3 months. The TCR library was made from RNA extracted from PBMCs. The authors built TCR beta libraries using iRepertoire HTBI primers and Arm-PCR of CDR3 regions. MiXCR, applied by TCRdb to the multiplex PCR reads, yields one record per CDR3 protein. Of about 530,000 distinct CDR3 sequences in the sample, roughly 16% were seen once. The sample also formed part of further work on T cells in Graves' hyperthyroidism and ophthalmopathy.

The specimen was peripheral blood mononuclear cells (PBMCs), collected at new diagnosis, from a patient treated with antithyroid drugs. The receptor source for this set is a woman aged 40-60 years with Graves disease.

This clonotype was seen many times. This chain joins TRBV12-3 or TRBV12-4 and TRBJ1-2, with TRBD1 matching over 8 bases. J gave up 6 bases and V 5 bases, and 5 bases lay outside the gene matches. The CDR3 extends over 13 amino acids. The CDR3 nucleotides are TGTGCCAGCAGTGCCGACAGGGGAGATGGCTACACCTTC. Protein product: CASSADRGDGYTF.

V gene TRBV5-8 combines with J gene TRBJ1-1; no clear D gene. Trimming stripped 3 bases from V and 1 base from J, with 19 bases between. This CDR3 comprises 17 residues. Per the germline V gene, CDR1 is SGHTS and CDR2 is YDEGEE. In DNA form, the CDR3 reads TGTGCCAGCAGCTCGAGGATTTCCTGGACGGGGAACACTGAAGCTTTCTTT. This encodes CASSSRISWTGNTEAFF.

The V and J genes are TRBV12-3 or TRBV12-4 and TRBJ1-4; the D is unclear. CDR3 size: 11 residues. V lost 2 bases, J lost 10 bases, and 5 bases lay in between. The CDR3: CASSLRGKLFF. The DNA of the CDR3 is TGTGCCAGCAGTTTAAGAGGAAAACTGTTTTTT.

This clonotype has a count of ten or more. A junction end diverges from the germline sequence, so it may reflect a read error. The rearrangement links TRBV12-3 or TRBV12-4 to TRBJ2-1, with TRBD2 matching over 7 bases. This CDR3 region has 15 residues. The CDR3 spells CASSLAGGGYNEQFF. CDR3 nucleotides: TGCGCCAGCAGCTTGGCGGGCGGGGGATACAATGAGCAGTTCTTC.

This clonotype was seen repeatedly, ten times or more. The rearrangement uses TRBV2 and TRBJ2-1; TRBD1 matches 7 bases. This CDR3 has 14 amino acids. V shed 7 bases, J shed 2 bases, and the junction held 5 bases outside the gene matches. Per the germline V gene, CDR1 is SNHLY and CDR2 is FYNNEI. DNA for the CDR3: TGTGCCAGCATTGACAGGGACACCTACAATGAGCAGTTCTTC. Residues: CASIDRDTYNEQFF. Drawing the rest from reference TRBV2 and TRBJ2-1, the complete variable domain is EPEVTQTPSHQVTQMGQEVILRCVPISNHLYFYWYRQILGQKVEFLVSFYNNEISEKSEIFDDQFSVERPDGSNFTLKIRSTKLEDSAMYFCASIDRDTYNEQFFGPGTRLTVL.

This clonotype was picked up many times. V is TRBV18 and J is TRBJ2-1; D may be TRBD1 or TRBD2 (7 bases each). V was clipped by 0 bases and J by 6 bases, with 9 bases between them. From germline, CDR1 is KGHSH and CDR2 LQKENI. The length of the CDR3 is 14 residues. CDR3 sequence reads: CASSPPRGGNEQFF. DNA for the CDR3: TGTGCCAGCTCACCACCCAGGGGGGGCAATGAGCAGTTCTTC.

CDR3 loop: CASSLEPYGVETQYF. The CDR3 DNA reads as TGTGCCAGCAGCTTAGAACCCTACGGAGTGGAGACCCAGTACTTC. The chain carries TRBV11-2 and TRBJ2-5; D is undetermined. V lost 0 bases and J lost 5, with 13 bases in between. The CDR3 contains 15 residues. Germline loops: CDR1 SGHAT, CDR2 FQNNGV.